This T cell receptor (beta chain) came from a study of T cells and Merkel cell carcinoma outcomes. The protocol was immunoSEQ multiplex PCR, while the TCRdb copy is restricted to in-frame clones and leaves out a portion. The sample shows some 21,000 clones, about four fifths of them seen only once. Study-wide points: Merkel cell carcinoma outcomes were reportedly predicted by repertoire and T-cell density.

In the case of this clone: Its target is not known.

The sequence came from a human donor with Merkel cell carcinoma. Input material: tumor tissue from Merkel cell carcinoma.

DNA for the CDR3: TGTGCCAGCAGTCCCTCGAATAGGGGGCTGGGGCAGCCCCAGCATTTT. Translating gives CASSPSNRGLGQPQHF. This chain links TRBV28 with TRBJ1-5, with 7 positions matching TRBD1. Germline V gene data show CDR1 as MDHEN and CDR2 as SYDVKM. CDR3 length equals 16 residues. The V segment lost 5 bases and the J segment 7 bases; nucleotides outside the gene matches: 14.